The 14 T cell receptor beta chains presented below share a single source sample, sequenced in a study of blood T cell repertoires in COVID-19. Method: immunoSEQ multiplex PCR; TCRdb's copy keeps in-frame clones and lacks some. The table includes about 140,000 clones, 84% detected once. Sequenced: PBMCs or T cells enriched from blood (not recorded which). The receptors were gathered from a man aged 40-55 years with acute COVID-19.

The J gene is TRBJ2-5, the V gene TRBV30; possibly TRBD2 for D (6 bases). The CDR3 extends over 14 amino acids. Per germline, CDR1 GTSNPN and CDR2 SVGIG (reference sequence). V was clipped by 5 bases and J by 9 bases, with 22 bases between them. The CDR3 nucleotides are TGTGCCTGGGGAGGGCGGGTGGCAAATCAGGCCCAGTACTTC. Its translation is CAWGGRVANQAQYF.

The sample holds many counts of this clone. V and J are TRBV14 and TRBJ1-3; the match to TRBD1 covers 7 bases. The CDR3 covers 15 residues. Per germline, CDR1 SGHDN and CDR2 FVKESK. Trimming removed 4 bases from V and 4 bases from J; junction bases left unmatched: 7. This chain's CDR3 is CASSRMKGQGNTIYF. The CDR3 region has the DNA TGTGCCAGCAGCCGGATGAAGGGACAGGGAAACACCATATATTTT.

This chain uses TRBV27 with TRBJ1-5, with 10 bases lining up with TRBD1. The CDR3 runs 14 residues. V gave up 2 bases and J gave up 13 bases; unmatched junction bases: 8. Germline values: CDR1 MNHEY, CDR2 SMNVEV (reference sequence). The CDR3 here is CASSLRLGTGEQHF. CDR3 in DNA: TGTGCCAGCAGTTTAAGATTGGGGACAGGGGAACAGCATTTT.

This clone was found a few times. V and J are TRBV19 and TRBJ1-5; 7 nucleotides line up with TRBD1. Germline trimming cut 6 bases from V and 3 bases from J; bases unmatched to any gene: 8. The CDR3 totals 15 residues. The germline gives CDR1 LNHDA, CDR2 SQIVND (reference sequence). The CDR3 nucleotides read TGTGCCAGTAGCGGGACAGCCGAAACCAATCAGCCCCAGCATTTT. Its translation is CASSGTAETNQPQHF.

The CDR3 DNA follows: TGCGCCAGCAGCCGGGACTCGACAGGGTCGAGGCAGTATTTT. Protein sequence: CASSRDSTGSRQYF. The genes are TRBV5-1 and TRBJ2-3, with D possibly being TRBD1 (7 bases). Trimming took off 4 bases at V and 11 bases at J, with 20 bases between the two ends. The CDR3 length is 14 residues. Germline CDR1 SGHRS, CDR2 YFSETQ.

This clone was seen a few times. This chain joins TRBV27 and TRBJ2-5; 13 nucleotides align to TRBD2. The CDR3 contains 16 residues. The germline V gene has CDR1 MNHEY and CDR2 SMNVEV (reference sequence). Trimming took 7 bases from V and 3 from J; bases not matched to a gene: 8. CDR3 in amino acids: CASKIQGLAGEETQYF. CDR3 in DNA: TGTGCCAGCAAGATTCAAGGACTAGCGGGGGAAGAGACCCAGTACTTC.

The V call is TRBV14, the J call TRBJ2-2; 7 nucleotides match TRBD2. This CDR3 has 18 amino acids. V was clipped by 0 bases and J by 4 bases; unmatched bases: 11. Germline lookup yields CDR1 SGHDN and CDR2 FVKESK. CDR3 residues: CASSQEILAASRTGELFF. CDR3 nucleotides: TGTGCCAGCAGCCAAGAAATCCTAGCGGCCTCCCGCACCGGGGAGCTGTTTTTT.

This clone has a single count. The chain recombines TRBV10-3 with TRBJ1-6; 8 bases match TRBD1. Germline V lookup: CDR1 ENHRY, CDR2 SYGVKD. The CDR3 has 14 amino acids. Trimming removed 0 bases from V and 10 bases from J; junction bases left unmatched: 2. CDR3: CAISESTGDSPLHF. In nucleotides, the CDR3 is TGTGCCATCAGTGAGTCGACAGGGGACTCACCCCTCCACTTT.

The chain employs TRBV5-1 and TRBJ1-5; 8 nucleotides match TRBD1. The V segment lost 4 bases and the J segment 5 bases; nucleotides outside the gene matches: 2. The CDR3 loop spans 13 amino acids. Germline CDR1 and CDR2: SGHRS and YFSETQ. The CDR3 region is CASSEQGDQPQHF. For the CDR3, the DNA is TGCGCCAGCAGCGAACAGGGGGATCAGCCCCAGCATTTT. Full variable domain (outside the CDR3, taken from reference TRBV5-1 and TRBJ1-5): KAGVTQTPRYLIKTRGQQVTLSCSPISGHRSVSWYQQTPGQGLQFLFEYFSETQRNKGNFPGRFSGRQFSNSRSEMNVSTLELGDSALYLCASSEQGDQPQHFGDGTRLSIL.

The V gene is TRBV4-3, the J gene TRBJ2-2; no clear D. The CDR3 contains 19 residues. The ends were cut back, 3 bases at V and 0 bases at J, with 20 bases in the middle. Germline CDR1 LGHNA, CDR2 YSLEER. The CDR3 DNA sequence: TGCGCCAGCAGCCAGCGAGTTCGGGTCAAACCCACGAACACCGGGGAGCTGTTTTTT. Amino acids: CASSQRVRVKPTNTGELFF.

The V gene is TRBV11-3, the J gene TRBJ2-6, with 7 nucleotides matching TRBD2. The germline V gene has CDR1 SGHNT and CDR2 YENEEA. V shed 5 bases, J shed 0 bases, and the junction held 1 base outside the gene matches. CDR3 length: 15 amino acids. The CDR3 loop reads CASSGDYSGANVLTF. The CDR3 bases are TGTGCCAGCAGCGGGGACTACTCTGGGGCCAACGTCCTGACTTTC.

The genes are TRBV10-3 and TRBJ1-1; D not certain. Per the germline V gene, CDR1 is ENHRY and CDR2 is SYGVKD. The V end lost 3 bases, the J end lost 3 bases, and 11 bases lay between the germline ends. This CDR3 contains 14 residues. DNA of the CDR3: TGTGCCATCAGTGACGGGGATCTGGACACTGAAGCTTTCTTT. Amino acids: CAISDGDLDTEAFF.

This clone was seen a few times. The chain uses TRBV6-5 and TRBJ2-2; D unresolved. The CDR3 is 13 residues long. Between the trimmed V and J ends, which lost 5 bases and 3 bases, there was a span of 7 bases. CDR1 is MNHEY and CDR2 is SVGAGI in the germline V gene. CDR3 sequence: CASSSVYTGELFF. For the CDR3, the DNA is TGTGCCAGCAGTAGCGTATACACCGGGGAGCTGTTTTTT.

This chain uses TRBV16 with TRBJ2-3; 13 bases are a match to TRBD2. CDR3 length: 17 residues. V was pared by 3 bases and J by 6 bases, with 9 bases of the junction left unmatched. Per germline, CDR1 KGHSY and CDR2 FQNENV. DNA for the CDR3: TGTGCCAGCAGCCACAGCCGGACTAGCGGGAGTAGGGATACGCAGTATTTT. The encoded protein is CASSHSRTSGSRDTQYF.